Below, 25 T cell receptor beta chains from the same sample are listed, as sequenced in a study of blood T cell repertoires in COVID-19. Only in-frame clones appear in the TCRdb table, and some are missing; sequencing was by immunoSEQ multiplex PCR. The data contain more than 75,000 clones, 80% to 90% of them seen just once; the ten biggest clones take up about 25%. The source material was peripheral blood. The source of these receptors is a man aged 55 to 69 with acute or convalescent COVID-19.

V usage is TRBV7-8 and J usage is TRBJ2-2, with D tentatively TRBD1 (5 bases). V was shortened by 1 base and J by 0 bases, with 6 bases between the two germline ends. The CDR3 covers 15 residues. CDR1 and CDR2 (germline): SGHVS, FQNEAQ. DNA for the CDR3: TGTGCCAGCAGCTTAGGACAGACGAACACCGGGGAGCTGTTTTTT. Its protein product is CASSLGQTNTGELFF.

The CDR3 spells CASSQGDRESHTEAFF. DNA for the CDR3: TGCGCCAGCAGCCAAGGGGACAGAGAGTCGCACACTGAAGCTTTCTTT. The chain joins TRBV4-1 to TRBJ1-1, with 7 nucleotides matching TRBD1. The CDR3 consists of 16 residues. Trimming at V came to 1 base and at J to 3 bases, leaving 8 bases not matched to a gene. Germline CDR1 and CDR2: MGHRA and YSYEKL.

This chain connects TRBV18 to TRBJ2-1; D gene uncertain. CDR3 length equals 13 residues. CDR1 is KGHSH and CDR2 is LQKENI in the germline V gene. Trimming shortened V by 3 bases and J by 7 bases, and 10 bases separated the two germline ends. The CDR3 DNA is TGTGCCAGCTCACCGGGCCTACGAAATGAGCAGTTCTTC. Translating gives CASSPGLRNEQFF. The whole variable domain, filled in from reference TRBV18 and TRBJ2-1, reads NAGVMQNPRHLVRRRGQEARLRCSPMKGHSHVYWYRQLPEEGLKFMVYLQKENIIDESGMPKERFSAEFPKEGPSILRIQQVVRGDSAAYFCASSPGLRNEQFFGPGTRLTVL.

The chain recombines TRBV7-2 with TRBJ2-2, with a weak D call TRBD1 (6 bases). V gave up 0 bases and J gave up 2 bases, with 13 bases separating them. The length of the CDR3 is 17 residues. In germline, CDR1 is SGHTA, CDR2 FQGNSA. The CDR3 DNA sequence: TGTGCCAGCAGCTTAGCGGATGGACAGCCCAACACCGGGGAGCTGTTTTTT. Its protein product is CASSLADGQPNTGELFF. The full variable domain, its missing parts supplied by reference TRBV7-2 and TRBJ2-2, is GAGVSQSPSNKVTEKGKDVELRCDPISGHTALYWYRQSLGQGLEFLIYFQGNSAPDKSGLPSDRFSAERTGGSVSTLTIQRTQQEDSAVYLCASSLADGQPNTGELFFGEGSRLTVL.

The genes are TRBV18 and TRBJ1-4; 8 positions agree with TRBD1. Germline-derived CDR1 and CDR2 are KGHSH and LQKENI. Trimming cost V 4 bases and J 8 bases; bases outside gene matches: 6. The CDR3 is 14 amino acids. The CDR3 spells CASSLGQGSEKLFF. For the CDR3, the DNA is TGTGCCAGCTCACTTGGACAGGGTAGCGAAAAACTGTTTTTT.

In its sample, this clone was seen once. This chain joins TRBV7-2 and TRBJ2-1, with 7 bases fitting TRBD1. The CDR3 length is 15 residues. The J segment lost 0 bases and the V segment lost 8 bases, leaving 7 bases of the junction unmatched. The germline CDR1 and CDR2 sequences are SGHTA and FQGNSA. CDR3 in amino acids: CASGLGQSSYNEQFF. The CDR3 DNA is TGTGCCAGCGGATTGGGACAGAGCTCCTACAATGAGCAGTTCTTC.

The gene calls are TRBV28 and TRBJ2-1; 11 positions match TRBD2. The V gene's germline CDR1 is MDHEN and CDR2 SYDVKM. CDR3 size: 17 residues. V lost 10 bases and J lost 0; bases outside the gene matches: 11. CDR3 amino acids: CATTSGGTPSSYNEQFF. CDR3 nucleotide sequence: TGTGCCACCACTAGCGGGGGCACGCCGAGCTCCTACAATGAGCAGTTCTTC.

In its sample, this clone was seen once. The chain joins TRBV7-2 to TRBJ2-3, with 11 nucleotides matching TRBD2. The trim removed 3 bases at V and 2 bases at J, leaving 7 bases unmatched. Germline V gene lookup returns CDR1 SGHTA and CDR2 FQGNSA. This CDR3 is 17 amino acids long. CDR3 bases: TGTGCCAGCAGCTTGATGTTTAGCGGGGGGGCCACAGATACGCAGTATTTT. Residues: CASSLMFSGGATDTQYF. The full variable domain, in which reference TRBV7-2 and TRBJ2-3 provide the parts outside the CDR3, is GAGVSQSPSNKVTEKGKDVELRCDPISGHTALYWYRQSLGQGLEFLIYFQGNSAPDKSGLPSDRFSAERTGGSVSTLTIQRTQQEDSAVYLCASSLMFSGGATDTQYFGPGTRLTVL.

The chain employs TRBV7-9 and TRBJ2-1, with 9 bases aligning to TRBD2. V shed 5 bases and J 8 bases; nucleotides not matched to a gene: 13. The CDR3 contains 16 residues. Germline V CDR1 and CDR2: SEHNR, FQNEAQ (reference sequence). CDR3 coding DNA: TGTGCCAGCAGCCTCTTCCGAGCGGAGCGGGGGGATGAGCAGTTCTTC. It specifies CASSLFRAERGDEQFF.

V usage is TRBV5-1 and J usage is TRBJ1-1; D unclear. CDR3 length: 15 residues. The V end lost 4 bases, the J end lost 1 base, and 14 bases lay between the germline ends. Germline V gene sequence: CDR1 SGHRS, CDR2 YFSETQ. The CDR3 here is CASSPYGLRNTEAFF. In DNA, the CDR3 is TGCGCCAGCAGCCCCTATGGGCTCAGGAACACTGAAGCTTTCTTT.

The CDR3 reads CASTSTGGLNTEAFF. The CDR3 DNA is TGTGCCAGCACTTCAACAGGGGGTTTAAACACTGAAGCTTTCTTT. The genes are TRBV28 and TRBJ1-1, with 8 bases fitting TRBD1. Losses at the gene ends were 7 bases for V and 2 bases for J; bases not matched to a gene: 9. Germline CDR1 is MDHEN and CDR2 is SYDVKM. The CDR3 loop spans 15 amino acids.

V is TRBV15 and J is TRBJ1-6, with TRBD1 matching 7 bases. The CDR3 is made up of 15 amino acids. V was clipped by 0 bases and J by 7 bases; unmatched bases: 3. Per the germline V gene, CDR1 is LNHNV and CDR2 is YYDKDF (reference sequence). CDR3 nucleotides: TGTGCCACCAGCAGAGATAAGGGACAGAATTCACCCCTCCACTTT. This translates into CATSRDKGQNSPLHF.

This chain connects TRBV5-4 to TRBJ1-2; D perhaps matches TRBD1 (6 bases). V was cut by 4 bases and J by 4 bases, with 17 bases left in between. There are 15 residues in the CDR3. The germline gives CDR1 SGHNT, CDR2 YYREEE (reference sequence). Written as DNA, the CDR3 is TGTGCCAGCAGCGTAAATGCAGGGGTCATCTATGGCTACACCTTC. Amino acid sequence: CASSVNAGVIYGYTF.

The rearrangement joins TRBV2 to TRBJ2-3; D is possibly TRBD2 (5 bases). The V gene's germline CDR1 is SNHLY and CDR2 FYNNEI. The ends were cut back, 6 bases at V and 3 bases at J, with 16 bases in the middle. CDR3 length: 15 amino acids. In DNA form, the CDR3 reads TGTGCCAGCAGAGACCCGGGGTTTAGTACAGATACGCAGTATTTT. Protein sequence: CASRDPGFSTDTQYF.

This clone was recorded once. The rearrangement links TRBV5-1 to TRBJ2-2; TRBD1 matches at 7 bases. V was clipped by 4 bases and J by 5 bases; unmatched bases: 5. CDR3 length: 14 amino acids. The germline V gene has CDR1 SGHRS and CDR2 YFSETQ. In nucleotides, the CDR3 is TGCGCCAGCAGCCTGAGCAGGGGGACCGGGGAGCTGTTTTTT. It translates to CASSLSRGTGELFF.

The chain is built from TRBV7-9 and TRBJ1-2, with TRBD1 matching over 9 bases. V was clipped by 0 bases and J by 3 bases; unmatched bases: 5. Germline CDR1 and CDR2: SEHNR and FQNEAQ (reference sequence). The CDR3 is made up of 16 amino acids. The CDR3 DNA follows: TGTGCCAGCAGCTTAGCTCTTACAGGGGGCCACTATGGCTACACCTTC. Amino acid sequence: CASSLALTGGHYGYTF.

The rearrangement links TRBV4-3 to TRBJ1-2; 7 bases are a match to TRBD1. The CDR3 is 16 residues long. Germline CDR1 and CDR2: LGHNA and YSLEER. V shed 0 bases and J 3 bases; nucleotides not matched to a gene: 7. CDR3 bases: TGCGCCAGCAGCCAAGATGTACTCGGGACAGACTATGGCTACACCTTC. Protein: CASSQDVLGTDYGYTF.

This clone was counted a single time. The chain links TRBV7-7 to TRBJ2-7, with TRBD2 identical over 7 bases. In germline, CDR1 is SSHAT, CDR2 FNYEAQ (reference sequence). The CDR3 has 17 residues. The trim removed 1 base at V and 5 bases at J, leaving 14 bases unmatched. CDR3 amino acids: CASSLGPVPGGSNEQYF. DNA of the CDR3: TGTGCCAGCAGCTTAGGCCCCGTTCCCGGGGGGAGCAACGAGCAGTACTTC. The complete variable domain, with remaining parts taken from reference TRBV7-7 and TRBJ2-7, reads GAGVSQSPRYKVTKRGQDVTLRCDPISSHATLYWYQQALGQGPEFLTYFNYEAQPDKSGLPSDRFSAERPEGSISTLTIQRTEQRDSAMYRCASSLGPVPGGSNEQYFGPGTRLTVT.

The V and J genes are TRBV2 and TRBJ1-1, with D uncertain. The germline V and J ends were trimmed by 0 bases and 0 bases, with 11 bases remaining between them. The CDR3 is made up of 16 amino acids. Germline-derived CDR1 and CDR2 are SNHLY and FYNNEI. The CDR3 spells CASSEALPRVNTEAFF. The CDR3 DNA is TGTGCCAGCAGTGAAGCGCTTCCGAGGGTGAACACTGAAGCTTTCTTT. Drawing the rest from reference TRBV2 and TRBJ1-1, the complete variable domain is EPEVTQTPSHQVTQMGQEVILRCVPISNHLYFYWYRQILGQKVEFLVSFYNNEISEKSEIFDDQFSVERPDGSNFTLKIRSTKLEDSAMYFCASSEALPRVNTEAFFGQGTRLTVV.

The J gene is TRBJ1-1, the V gene TRBV25-1, with 8 positions matching TRBD1. Germline V gene lookup returns CDR1 MGHDK and CDR2 SYGVNS. This CDR3 region has 13 residues. With 6 bases clipped from V and 6 bases from J, the junction kept 6 bases outside the gene matches. The CDR3 loop is CASSPQGAPEAFF. The CDR3, as DNA: TGTGCCAGCAGCCCCCAGGGGGCCCCTGAAGCTTTCTTT.

The CDR3: CASSRGRATSSYEQYF. CDR3 sequence (DNA): TGTGCCAGCAGCCGGGGGAGGGCAACTAGCTCCTACGAGCAGTACTTC. The chain has TRBV5-4 and TRBJ2-7, with 7 bases lining up with TRBD2. Germline lookup yields CDR1 SGHNT and CDR2 YYREEE (reference sequence). The CDR3 has 16 residues. The ends lost 4 bases at V and 0 bases at J; junction bases unmatched: 10.

The rearrangement links TRBV6-5 to TRBJ2-7, with TRBD1 matching 9 bases. With 6 bases clipped from V and 1 base from J, the junction kept 7 bases outside the gene matches. Germline V CDR1 and CDR2: MNHEY, SVGAGI. The CDR3 spans 15 residues. The CDR3 reads CASRLDRGGSYEQYV. DNA of the CDR3: TGTGCCAGCAGGTTGGACAGGGGAGGATCCTACGAGCAGTACGTC.

The chain recombines TRBV28 with TRBJ2-5; D call uncertain. V shed 4 bases and J shed 0 bases, with 27 bases lying between them. Per germline, CDR1 MDHEN and CDR2 SYDVKM. The CDR3 loop spans 20 amino acids. The CDR3 is CASSSPLGPLRQSNQETQYF. DNA of the CDR3: TGTGCCAGCAGTTCCCCCTTAGGCCCCCTGAGGCAGTCTAACCAAGAGACCCAGTACTTC.

The gene calls are TRBV28 and TRBJ1-1; D is ambiguous. V lost 5 bases and J 5 bases, leaving 15 bases between the germline ends. This CDR3 is 14 amino acids long. The germline CDR1 and CDR2 sequences are MDHEN and SYDVKM. CDR3 sequence (DNA): TGTGCCAGCAGTATCGGCGGAAGGAAAACTGAAGCTTTCTTT. Residues: CASSIGGRKTEAFF.

The CDR3 region is CASSARQGAGEKLFF. The CDR3 DNA reads TGTGCCAGCAGCGCTCGCCAGGGGGCAGGTGAAAAACTGTTTTTT. The V call is TRBV5-4, the J call TRBJ1-4, with 8 bases fitting TRBD1. V shed 4 bases, J shed 7 bases, and the junction held 9 bases outside the gene matches. In germline, CDR1 is SGHNT, CDR2 YYREEE (reference sequence). This CDR3 has 15 amino acids.